This TCR beta chain was profiled in a study of blood T cell repertoires in COVID-19. Study details: Material from acute and convalescent COVID-19 was sourced from the United States, Italy and Spain. T cells, B-cell-depleted T cells, or PBMCs provided the cDNA or gDNA that served as material.

Per the study methods: Reference gene primers were amplified, and this amplification served to estimate nucleated cell counts. Measured with immunoSEQ multiplex PCR; TCRdb has only the in-frame clones, and not every one. V and J calls plus clone size are reproduced from that table; the DNA served to infer D and trimming. Among some 180,000 clones listed, approximately 82% were seen once. Participants had their cohort set by participant-reported clinical history. The CDR3 covers 14 residues. V shed 6 bases and J shed 2 bases, with 13 bases lying between them. Germline lookup yields CDR1 KGHSH and CDR2 LQKENI.

The sequence was obtained from a woman aged 60-70 years with acute COVID-19. The chain employs TRBV18 and TRBJ1-2; D is perhaps TRBD1 (6 bases). Sequencing used PBMCs or T cells enriched from blood (not recorded which). The CDR3 DNA is TGTGCCAGCTCGCCTCCCCAGGGGAACTATGGCTACACCTTC. Protein sequence: CASSPPQGNYGYTF.